These 20 T cell receptor beta chains came from one sample sequenced in a study of vaccination and CD4 T cells after COVID-19. Cultured CD4+ T-cell DNA underwent Oncomine TCR Beta short-read sequencing. TCRdb reprocessed the PCR reads with MiXCR, giving one entry per CDR3 protein. Here the sample spans around 20,000 distinct CDR3 sequences, roughly 50% being singletons. The antigens of these receptors remain unknown. The treatment: roughly 11-day PBMC culture with coronavirus spike peptide pools or control peptides (ViraFEST assay). The sequencing sample was made of CD4+ T cells from blood, cultured in vitro. These TCRs come from a human donor who had recovered from COVID-19.

CDR3: CASSPSGTYNEQFF. The CDR3 DNA reads TGTGCCAGCAGCCCTAGCGGGACCTACAATGAGCAGTTCTTC. The V gene is TRBV7-3, the J gene TRBJ2-1, with 9 bases that match TRBD2. The CDR3 has 14 amino acids. After removal of 5 bases from V and 2 bases from J, the junction contained 1 base not matched to a gene. Germline CDR1 SGHTA, CDR2 FQGTGA. Supplemented by reference TRBV7-3 and TRBJ2-1, the full variable domain reads GAGVSQTPSNKVTEKGKYVELRCDPISGHTALYWYRQSLGQGPEFLIYFQGTGAADDSGLPNDRFFAVRPEGSVSTLKIQRTERGDSAVYLCASSPSGTYNEQFFGPGTRLTVL.

This clonotype was seen a handful of times. The rearrangement uses TRBV20-1 and TRBJ2-7, with 7 nucleotides matching TRBD2. Trimming at V came to 5 bases and at J to 2 bases, leaving 9 bases not matched to a gene. Germline CDR1 DFQATT, CDR2 SNEGSKA (reference sequence). CDR3 length equals 14 residues. CDR3 region: CSALTPSGTYEQYF. In nucleotides, the CDR3 is TGCAGTGCTCTTACGCCTAGCGGTACCTACGAGCAGTACTTC.

The chain couples TRBV5-5 to TRBJ2-1; the match to TRBD2 covers 9 bases. The CDR3 sequence is 16 residues long. Germline V CDR1 and CDR2: SGHKS, YYEKEE (reference sequence). V lost 0 bases and J lost 8; bases outside the gene matches: 9. CDR3 coding DNA: TGTGCCAGCAGCTTGGCCGGCGGGAGGGCCGTCTATGAGCAGTTCTTC. Its protein product is CASSLAGGRAVYEQFF.

This sequence joins TRBV12-3 or TRBV12-4 and TRBJ2-2; a weak D match, TRBD2 (6 bases). V gave up 8 bases and J gave up 5 bases, with 9 bases separating them. CDR3 length: 12 residues. The CDR3 sequence: CASGRGTGELFF. Written as DNA, the CDR3 is TGTGCCAGCGGTCGGGGGACCGGGGAGCTGTTTTTT.

The sample holds one count of this clonotype. This chain connects TRBV7-2 to TRBJ1-5; no clear D. Per germline, CDR1 SGHTA and CDR2 FQGNSA. The V end was cut by 5 bases, the J end by 5 bases, with 10 bases between. The CDR3 extends over 13 amino acids. CDR3 loop: CASSPRTDQPQHF. Written as DNA, the CDR3 is TGTGCCAGCAGCCCCAGAACAGATCAGCCCCAGCATTTT.

The rearrangement joins TRBV6-5 to TRBJ1-5; a weak D match, TRBD1 (5 bases). The CDR3 contains 15 residues. Germline V gene sequence: CDR1 MNHEY, CDR2 SVGAGI. V was shortened by 0 bases and J by 3 bases, with 9 bases between the two germline ends. CDR3 nucleotides: TGTGCCAGCAGTTACTCTGCGACAGCCAATCAGCCCCAGCATTTT. Protein: CASSYSATANQPQHF.

The rearrangement joins TRBV18 to TRBJ2-5, with D possibly being TRBD1 (5 bases). The CDR3 contains 13 residues. The V end was cut by 3 bases, the J end by 2 bases, with 7 bases between. Germline V gives CDR1 KGHSH, CDR2 LQKENI. CDR3 bases: TGTGCCAGCTCACCGAGACAGCAAGAGACCCAGTACTTC. Residues: CASSPRQQETQYF.

The chain has TRBV4-1 and TRBJ1-1; D gene ambiguous. CDR3 length: 16 residues. Trimming shortened V by 4 bases and J by 4 bases, and 19 bases separated the two germline ends. CDR1 is MGHRA and CDR2 is YSYEKL in the germline V gene. In DNA, the CDR3 is TGCGCCAGCAGCCGTACCTACGTACGGGGTCCCACTGAAGCTTTCTTT. This codes for CASSRTYVRGPTEAFF.

This rearrangement joins TRBV7-2 to TRBJ1-2; D is uncertain. V was cut by 2 bases and J by 4 bases, with 20 bases left in between. Germline values: CDR1 SGHTA, CDR2 FQGNSA. The CDR3 consists of 17 residues. The CDR3 bases are TGTGCCAGCAGCTTAAGTACCGTGTGGGCAGCAACCTATGGCTACACCTTC. This gives the protein CASSLSTVWAATYGYTF.

This chain connects TRBV5-1 to TRBJ2-5, with 10 bases matching TRBD2. CDR3 length: 22 amino acids. V was pared by 2 bases and J by 3 bases, with 25 bases of the junction left unmatched. From germline, CDR1 is SGHRS and CDR2 YFSETQ. This CDR3 is CASSFGRRASGSNSWHKETQYF. The CDR3 DNA is TGCGCCAGCAGCTTTGGCCGCCGGGCTAGCGGGAGTAATAGTTGGCACAAAGAGACCCAGTACTTC.

This chain joins TRBV11-2 and TRBJ2-1; 9 nucleotides align to TRBD2. V was clipped by 7 bases and J by 5 bases; unmatched bases: 6. Germline CDR1 reads SGHAT; CDR2 reads FQNNGV. This CDR3 is 14 amino acids long. The DNA for the CDR3 is TGTGCCAGCACATTAGCGGGAGCAGACAATGAGCAGTTCTTC. It codes for CASTLAGADNEQFF.

The chain carries TRBV18 and TRBJ1-1; no definite D call. This CDR3 is 11 amino acids long. Trimming took 3 bases from V and 3 from J, leaving 2 bases between them. Germline V gene lookup returns CDR1 KGHSH and CDR2 LQKENI. CDR3 sequence reads: CASSPDTEAFF. The CDR3, as DNA: TGTGCCAGCTCACCGGACACTGAAGCTTTCTTT.

A few counts support this clonotype. The rearrangement uses TRBV2 and TRBJ1-2; the D is unclear. Trimming shortened V by 4 bases and J by 4 bases, and 16 bases separated the two germline ends. The CDR3 is made up of 15 amino acids. Germline values: CDR1 SNHLY, CDR2 FYNNEI. The CDR3 reads CASSGGVGYGYGYTF. For the CDR3, the DNA is TGTGCCAGCAGTGGGGGTGTGGGATACGGCTATGGCTACACCTTC.

V gene TRBV10-3 combines with J gene TRBJ1-2, with D maybe TRBD1 (6 bases). CDR1 and CDR2 from the germline V gene are ENHRY and SYGVKD. This CDR3 contains 12 residues. The CDR3 loop is CASTGTSLGYTF. The CDR3 DNA reads TGTGCGAGCACCGGGACATCCCTTGGCTACACCTTC.

V usage is TRBV6-1 and J usage is TRBJ2-1; 8 nucleotides agree with TRBD2. The CDR3 is 14 residues long. The ends lost 8 bases at V and 1 base at J; junction bases unmatched: 4. The germline gives CDR1 MNHNS, CDR2 SASEGT. The CDR3 region is CASRASGSYNEQFF. CDR3 bases: TGTGCCAGCCGGGCTAGCGGGTCCTACAATGAGCAGTTCTTC.

The chain couples TRBV12-3 or TRBV12-4 to TRBJ1-1; D not resolved. V was clipped by 6 bases and J by 4 bases, with 12 bases between them. The CDR3 runs 13 residues. The CDR3 DNA follows: TGTGCCAGCAGCCAGACCTACACCACTGAAGCTTTCTTT. This encodes CASSQTYTTEAFF.

In this sample, this clonotype turned up a few times. The V gene is TRBV27, the J gene TRBJ1-2; D is uncertain. The CDR3 is 16 amino acids. Germline CDR1 MNHEY, CDR2 SMNVEV (reference sequence). V was clipped by 5 bases and J by 4 bases, with 20 bases between them. CDR3 sequence: CASSPGSSSHPYGYTF. The CDR3 DNA is TGTGCCAGCAGTCCTGGGTCTAGTAGTCATCCCTATGGCTACACCTTC.

This clonotype was seen a few times. This rearrangement joins TRBV6-5 to TRBJ1-5; a weak D match, TRBD1 (5 bases). This CDR3 is 13 amino acids long. V was cut by 3 bases and J by 6 bases, with 9 bases left in between. The germline V gene has CDR1 MNHEY and CDR2 SVGAGI. CDR3 DNA sequence: TGTGCCAGCAGTTATGGGGGTATTCAGCCCCAGCATTTT. It yields the protein CASSYGGIQPQHF.

This chain uses TRBV9 with TRBJ1-2; 7 bases match TRBD1. The CDR3 length is 14 residues. V was pared by 3 bases and J by 4 bases, with 6 bases of the junction left unmatched. Germline CDR1 is SGDLS and CDR2 is YYNGEE. The CDR3 loop reads CASSASPGGYGYTF. The DNA for the CDR3 is TGTGCCAGCAGCGCCTCCCCAGGGGGCTATGGCTACACCTTC.

The chain carries TRBV11-3 and TRBJ2-2; D unresolved. Germline assignment: CDR1 SGHNT and CDR2 YENEEA. The CDR3 sequence is 12 residues long. Trimming cost V 1 base and J 7 bases, with 4 bases left between them. CDR3 coding DNA: TGTGCCAGCAGCTTAGGGGTCGGGGAGCTGTTTTTT. Its protein is CASSLGVGELFF.